This TCR beta chain was retrieved from a study of long-term antiretroviral therapy in people with HIV. Regarding the study as a whole: Transplant donor controls retained higher diversity, though diversity increased after ART.

This CDR3 contains 13 residues. CDR1 SNHLY and CDR2 FYNNEI come from the germline V gene. V was pared by 6 bases and J by 8 bases, with 13 bases between. The cryopreserved samples used held 1-10 million PBMC prior to extraction of DNA. Remarks on this clone: What it binds is unknown.

An immunoSEQ assay, version v3.0, was performed at survey level. Sequencing was directed toward about 35,000-55,000 T-cell genomes in each sample. TCRdb's copy holds only in-frame clones and misses some; the assay was immunoSEQ multiplex PCR. The profile covers approximately 30,000 clones, with about four fifths appearing a single time and approximately 2.9% taken by the ten largest. This chain links TRBV2 with TRBJ1-4; weak D call: TRBD1 (5 bases). The origin of this receptor is a man in his late teens or twenties with HIV. Source: unsorted PBMCs, taken 1.9 years after starting antiretroviral therapy. Written as DNA, the CDR3 is TGTGCCAGCAGCCCGAGGGGATCGGAAAAACTGTTTTTT. This sequence encodes CASSPRGSEKLFF.